This T cell receptor (beta chain) was sequenced in a study of blood T cell repertoires in COVID-19. Study overall: Researchers got acute and convalescent COVID-19 samples from the United States, Italy and Spain. Nucleic acid was either cDNA or gDNA, and it came from T cells, B-cell-depleted T cells, or PBMCs.

The CDR3 loop spans 15 amino acids. Trimming left V 0 bases short and J 8 bases short, with 14 bases between. Germline V gene sequence: CDR1 SGHNT, CDR2 YYREEE (reference sequence). Original analysis: Amplifying reference gene primers gave estimates of nucleated cell counts. Libraries were prepared by immunoSEQ multiplex PCR; TCRdb keeps only in-frame clonotypes and omits some of them. That table is the source of V, J and clone size, and D and trimming were worked out from the DNA. The sample holds 200,000 to 250,000 clones; around 90% are singletons and the top ten take 1.5%. Sequencing used peripheral blood. The TCR sequence derives from a man aged 18 to 30 with active or convalescent COVID-19. The V gene is TRBV5-4, the J gene TRBJ1-4; D remains ambiguous. CDR3 protein: CASSLDATGKEKLFF. The CDR3 DNA reads as TGTGCCAGCAGCTTGGATGCCACGGGGAAGGAAAAACTGTTTTTT. Full variable domain (outside the CDR3, taken from reference TRBV5-4 and TRBJ1-4): ETGVTQSPTHLIKTRGQQVTLRCSSQSGHNTVSWYQQALGQGPQFIFQYYREEENGRGNFPPRFSGLQFPNYSSELNVNALELDDSALYLCASSLDATGKEKLFFGSGTQLSVL.